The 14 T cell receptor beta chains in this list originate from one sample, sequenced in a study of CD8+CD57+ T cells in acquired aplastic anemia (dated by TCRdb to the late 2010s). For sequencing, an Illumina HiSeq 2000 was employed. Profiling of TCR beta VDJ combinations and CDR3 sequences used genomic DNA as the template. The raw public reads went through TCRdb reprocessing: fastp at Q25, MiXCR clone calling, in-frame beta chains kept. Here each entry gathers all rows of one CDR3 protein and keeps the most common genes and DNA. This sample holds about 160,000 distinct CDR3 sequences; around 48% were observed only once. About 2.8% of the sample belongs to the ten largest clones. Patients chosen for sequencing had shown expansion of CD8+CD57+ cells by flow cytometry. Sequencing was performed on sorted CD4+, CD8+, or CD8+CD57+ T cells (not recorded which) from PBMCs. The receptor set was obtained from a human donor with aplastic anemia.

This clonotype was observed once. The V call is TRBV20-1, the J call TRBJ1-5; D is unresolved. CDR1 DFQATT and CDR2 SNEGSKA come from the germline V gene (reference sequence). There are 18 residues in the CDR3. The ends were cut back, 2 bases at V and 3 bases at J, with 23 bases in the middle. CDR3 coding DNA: TGCAGTGCTAGACGCTTCCTGACACGACGATCAATCAATCAGCCCCAGCATTTT. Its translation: CSARRFLTRRSINQPQHF.

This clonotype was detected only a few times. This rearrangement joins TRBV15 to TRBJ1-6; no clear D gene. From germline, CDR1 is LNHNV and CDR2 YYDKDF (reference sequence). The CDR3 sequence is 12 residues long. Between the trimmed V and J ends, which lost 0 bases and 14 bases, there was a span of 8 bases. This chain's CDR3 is CATSREGFSLHF. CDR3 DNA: TGTGCCACCAGCAGAGAGGGGTTTTCCCTCCACTTT.

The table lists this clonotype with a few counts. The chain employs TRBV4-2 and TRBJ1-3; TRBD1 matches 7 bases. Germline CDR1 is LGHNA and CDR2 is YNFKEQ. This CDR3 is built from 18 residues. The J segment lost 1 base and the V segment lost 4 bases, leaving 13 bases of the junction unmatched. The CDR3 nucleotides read TGTGCCAGCAGCCCCGGGGGCCTAGGGACAGCATCTGGAAACACCATATATTTT. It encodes CASSPGGLGTASGNTIYF.

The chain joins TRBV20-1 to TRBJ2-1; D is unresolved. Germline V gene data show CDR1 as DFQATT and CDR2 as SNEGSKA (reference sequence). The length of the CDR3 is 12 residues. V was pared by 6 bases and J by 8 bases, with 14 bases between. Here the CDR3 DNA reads TGCAGTGCCACCCGGACCGTCGATGAGCAGTTCTTC. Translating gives CSATRTVDEQFF.

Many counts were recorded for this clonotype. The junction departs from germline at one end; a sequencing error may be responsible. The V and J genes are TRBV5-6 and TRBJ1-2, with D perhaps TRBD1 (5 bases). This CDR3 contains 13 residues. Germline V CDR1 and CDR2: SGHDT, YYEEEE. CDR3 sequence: CASSLGGPDGYTF. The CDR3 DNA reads TGTGCCAGCAGTTTGGGGGGTCCTGATGGCTACACCTTC.

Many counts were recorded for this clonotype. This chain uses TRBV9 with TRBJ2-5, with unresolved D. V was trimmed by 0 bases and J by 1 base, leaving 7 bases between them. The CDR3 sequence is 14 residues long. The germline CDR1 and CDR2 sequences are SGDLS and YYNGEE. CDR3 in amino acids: CASSVEGFQETQYF. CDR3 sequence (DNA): TGTGCCAGCAGCGTAGAGGGTTTCCAAGAGACCCAGTACTTC.

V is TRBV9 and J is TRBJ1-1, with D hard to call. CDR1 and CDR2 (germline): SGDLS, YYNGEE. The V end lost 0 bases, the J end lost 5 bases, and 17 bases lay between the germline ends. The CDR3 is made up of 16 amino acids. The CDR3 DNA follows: TGTGCCAGCAGCGTAGTGACCCGCTTAGGAGGTACTGAAGCTTTCTTT. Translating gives CASSVVTRLGGTEAFF.

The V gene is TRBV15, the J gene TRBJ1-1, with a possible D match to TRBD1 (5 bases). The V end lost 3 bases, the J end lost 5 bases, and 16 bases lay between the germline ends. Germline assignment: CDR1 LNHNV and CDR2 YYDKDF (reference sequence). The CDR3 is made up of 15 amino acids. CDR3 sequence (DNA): TGTGCCACCAGCAGGGCGGGGGGTAAACGGACTGAAGCTTTCTTT. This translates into CATSRAGGKRTEAFF.

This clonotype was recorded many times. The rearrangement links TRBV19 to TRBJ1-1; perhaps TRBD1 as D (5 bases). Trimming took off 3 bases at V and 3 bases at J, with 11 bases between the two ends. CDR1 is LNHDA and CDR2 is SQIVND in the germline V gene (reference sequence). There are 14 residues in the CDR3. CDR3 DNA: TGTGCCAGTAGTATTCTTTGGGGGGACACTGAAGCTTTCTTT. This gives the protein CASSILWGDTEAFF.

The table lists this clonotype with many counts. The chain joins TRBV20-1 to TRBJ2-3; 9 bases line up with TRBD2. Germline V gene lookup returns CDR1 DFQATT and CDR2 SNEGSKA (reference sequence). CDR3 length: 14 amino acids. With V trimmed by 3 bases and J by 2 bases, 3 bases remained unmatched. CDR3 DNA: TGCAGTGCTAGTACTAGCGGGCTCACAGATACGCAGTATTTT. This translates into CSASTSGLTDTQYF.

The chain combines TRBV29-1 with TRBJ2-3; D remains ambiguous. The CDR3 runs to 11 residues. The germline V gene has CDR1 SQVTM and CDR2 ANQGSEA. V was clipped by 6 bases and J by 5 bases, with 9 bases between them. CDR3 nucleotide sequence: TGCAGCGTCGCTCTAGGAGATACGCAGTATTTT. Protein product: CSVALGDTQYF.

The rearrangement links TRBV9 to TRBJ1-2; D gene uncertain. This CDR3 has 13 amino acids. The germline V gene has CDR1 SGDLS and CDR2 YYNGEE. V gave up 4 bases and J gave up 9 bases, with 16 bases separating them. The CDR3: CASSPDQGRSYTF. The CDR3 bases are TGTGCCAGCAGCCCGGACCAAGGTAGGAGCTACACCTTC.

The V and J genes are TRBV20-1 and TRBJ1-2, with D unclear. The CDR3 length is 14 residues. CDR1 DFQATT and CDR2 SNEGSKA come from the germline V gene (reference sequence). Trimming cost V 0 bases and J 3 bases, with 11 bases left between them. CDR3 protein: CSARDTTSYYGYTF. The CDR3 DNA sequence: TGCAGTGCTAGAGATACGACATCCTACTATGGCTACACCTTC.

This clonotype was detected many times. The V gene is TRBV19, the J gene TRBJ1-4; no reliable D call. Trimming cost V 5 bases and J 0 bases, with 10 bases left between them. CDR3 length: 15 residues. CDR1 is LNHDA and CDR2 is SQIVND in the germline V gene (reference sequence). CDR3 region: CASSRRQSTNEKLFF. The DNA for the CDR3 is TGTGCCAGTAGTCGCAGACAATCAACTAATGAAAAACTGTTTTTT. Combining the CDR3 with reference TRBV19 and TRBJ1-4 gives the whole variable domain DGGITQSPKYLFRKEGQNVTLSCEQNLNHDAMYWYRQDPGQGLRLIYYSQIVNDFQKGDIAEGYSVSREKKESFPLTVTSAQKNPTAFYLCASSRRQSTNEKLFFGSGTQLSVL.